A selection of T cell receptor beta chains follows, all from one sample in a study of OX40 agonist ivuxolimab in advanced cancers. The repertoire was sequenced with immunoSEQ multiplex PCR; TCRdb's copy has only in-frame clones and lacks some. Of 45,000 or so clones listed, around 92% are singletons. This specimen was CD4+ or CD8+ T cells sorted from blood, taken in a trial of the OX40 agonist ivuxolimab. The source of these receptors is an adult with an advanced solid tumor such as melanoma, head and neck, liver or kidney cancer. Both conserved end residues are trimmed from each CDR3.

>TRBV7-8
ASSLEFQAGPGNTEAF
>TRBV6-5
ASSYNTGELF
>TRBV10-3
AIKDRGDTEAF
>TRBV7-9
ASSSSPGTRYEQY
>TRBV20-1
SAREGYEQY
>TRBV9
ASSVDGGQRQPQH
>TRBV27
ASLPLTGTKNSNQPQH
>TRBV11-2
ASSLGGFNEQF
>TRBV19
ASSIGTVNEQF
>TRBV5-1
ASSPRLGAVVSYGYT
>TRBV27
ASSGSYNSPLH
>TRBV5-5
ASSLGRSTYNEQF
>TRBV30
AWSVDTGTEAF
>TRBV15
ATSRYRTPPSYGYT
>TRBV6-4
ASSEDGVGGYT
>TRBV4-1
ASSQDQDFQETQY
>TRBV25-1
ASKQRGSSYEQY
>TRBV6-5
ASSFIGGSSYNEQF
>TRBV19
ASSIGEAYNEQF
>TRBV7-9
ASTLEQNEQF
>TRBV9
ASSPRTSDYEQY
>TRBV27
ASTSGAATYGYT
>TRBV2
ASSEGAGGRYNEQF
>TRBV4-1
ASSQDQRLAWLETQY
>TRBV5-6
ASSFGGNEQY
>TRBV4-1
ASSLRQKYTGELF
>TRBV7-6
ASSSPGQASGSGWQY
>TRBV2
ASSEADRLRGLF
>TRBV27
ASSASGQGFEQY
>TRBV2
ASSEGRGWIHEQY
>TRBV27
ASSRPGGWPKELF
>TRBV12-5
ASGSGGPDTQY
>TRBV4-1
ASSHGGANKETQY
>TRBV10-2
ASSDLQTGYEQY
>TRBV6-1
ASIRLAGDYNEQF
>TRBV7-8
ASSQNPGDAYNEQF
>TRBV29-1
SVAGGTLYNEQF
>TRBV19
ASAQGLRYEQY
>TRBV5-6
ASSLGQGANSPLH
>TRBV4-2
ASSHQDRGRRDTQY